These 27 T cell receptor beta chains originate from one sample sequenced in a study of Graves' ophthalmopathy and Graves' hyperthyroidism. Beta-chain TCR CDR3 regions were amplified from RNA transcripts. An initial RT-PCR round employing HTBI primers preceded a second-round multiplex PCR. One entry per CDR3 protein, called by TCRdb with MiXCR from the multiplex PCR reads. The sample consists of hundreds of thousands of distinct CDR3 sequences, over 20% of them appearing once. Material for sequencing was peripheral blood. The receptors were gathered from a woman between 18 and 29 years old with stable Graves' hyperthyroidism. Some clones in this sample may be carry-over from other donors' samples.

The gene calls are TRBV6-2 or TRBV6-3 and TRBJ1-2, with D perhaps TRBD1 (5 bases). Germline V gives CDR1 MNHEY, CDR2 SVGEGT. With 6 bases removed from V and 6 bases from J, the gap between germline ends came to 23 bases. CDR3 length: 16 amino acids. In DNA form, the CDR3 reads TGTGCCAGCAGCAATTCCTTGACAGCGTCAGGGCATGGCTACACCTTC. Amino acid sequence: CASSNSLTASGHGYTF.

This chain connects TRBV6-1 to TRBJ1-1; weak D call: TRBD1 (6 bases). The V end was cut by 1 base, the J end by 6 bases, with 15 bases between. There are 15 residues in the CDR3. Germline CDR1 is MNHNS and CDR2 is SASEGT. CDR3: CASSEEGGQIAEAFF. The CDR3 bases are TGTGCCAGCAGTGAAGAGGGGGGACAAATAGCTGAAGCTTTCTTT.

This clonotype came up many times. The chain links TRBV30 to TRBJ1-2; no firm D call. Germline CDR1 GTSNPN, CDR2 SVGIG (reference sequence). The CDR3 length is 12 residues. V was shortened by 1 base and J by 2 bases, with 5 bases between the two germline ends. CDR3 nucleotide sequence: TGTGCCTGGAGTGCTAGAAACTATGGCTACACCTTC. It codes for CAWSARNYGYTF.

This clonotype was seen a few times. The chain employs TRBV11-3 and TRBJ2-4; D is unresolved. The CDR3 has 14 amino acids. Trimming removed 1 base at V and 2 bases at J, with 6 bases between. Germline V gene lookup returns CDR1 SGHNT and CDR2 YENEEA. The CDR3 is CASSLVRTKNIQYF. The CDR3 coding sequence is TGTGCCAGCAGCTTAGTCAGGACCAAAAACATTCAGTACTTC.

The chain carries TRBV6-1 and TRBJ2-5, with 10 nucleotides matching TRBD1. V was clipped by 6 bases and J by 0 bases; unmatched bases: 7. CDR1 MNHNS and CDR2 SASEGT come from the germline V gene. CDR3 length equals 16 residues. The CDR3 here is CASSPDRGVYQETQYF. The CDR3, as DNA: TGTGCCAGCAGCCCGGACAGGGGGGTGTACCAAGAGACCCAGTACTTC.

This clonotype appeared many times. The chain carries TRBV6-2 or TRBV6-3 and TRBJ1-2; possibly TRBD1 for D (5 bases). CDR1 is MNHEY, CDR2 SVGEGT, per germline. The CDR3 sequence is 18 residues long. V was shortened by 4 bases and J by 0 bases, with 21 bases between the two germline ends. In DNA form, the CDR3 reads TGTGCCAGCAGTTTAGGGGTTCACAGCCAAGACGCTAACTATGGCTACACCTTC. Amino acid sequence: CASSLGVHSQDANYGYTF.

This clonotype was recorded at least ten times. This sequence joins TRBV24-1 and TRBJ1-5; 8 bases are a match to TRBD1. With V trimmed by 5 bases and J by 7 bases, 6 bases remained unmatched. Germline-derived CDR1 and CDR2 are KGHDR and SFDVKD. The CDR3 runs 14 residues. The CDR3, as DNA: TGTGCCACCAGTGCAGGGGGCCTAGGGCAGCCCCAGCATTTT. It specifies CATSAGGLGQPQHF.

This CDR3 reads CASSFYQPNSPLHF. The DNA of the CDR3 is TGTGCCAGCAGTTTCTATCAACCCAATTCACCCCTCCACTTT. The chain is built from TRBV28 and TRBJ1-6, with D unresolved. CDR1 and CDR2 (germline): MDHEN, SYDVKM. Trimming took off 3 bases at V and 7 bases at J, with 10 bases between the two ends. The CDR3 consists of 14 residues.

The chain recombines TRBV29-1 with TRBJ2-7, with D possibly being TRBD1 (6 bases). Germline V gives CDR1 SQVTM, CDR2 ANQGSEA. The CDR3 extends over 12 amino acids. The germline V and J ends were trimmed by 6 bases and 4 bases, with 13 bases remaining between them. The CDR3 DNA reads as TGCAGCGTCGAGGGACATCTGTACGAGCAGTACTTC. This gives the protein CSVEGHLYEQYF.

The chain employs TRBV12-3 or TRBV12-4 and TRBJ1-6; no clear D gene. The CDR3 is 14 amino acids. V was trimmed by 6 bases and J by 7 bases, leaving 13 bases between them. CDR3 protein: CASRDEFANSPLHF. The CDR3 DNA reads TGTGCCAGCAGGGACGAGTTCGCCAATTCACCCCTCCACTTT.

This clonotype was observed at least ten times. The chain carries TRBV27 and TRBJ1-2; TRBD1 might be the D (6 bases). Germline-derived CDR1 and CDR2 are MNHEY and SMNVEV (reference sequence). V lost 2 bases to trimming and J lost 5 bases, with 9 bases between them. This CDR3 contains 13 residues. In DNA, the CDR3 is TGTGCCAGCAGTTTACGGGGGGCGTATGGCTACACCTTC. Translating it yields CASSLRGAYGYTF.

The V gene is TRBV24-1, the J gene TRBJ1-5; D not certain. The CDR3 runs to 14 residues. The germline gives CDR1 KGHDR, CDR2 SFDVKD. V lost 0 bases to trimming and J lost 7 bases, with 9 bases between them. The CDR3 region is CATSDLNSLQPQHF. DNA for the CDR3: TGTGCCACCAGTGATTTGAACAGCTTGCAGCCCCAGCATTTT.

This clonotype showed up many times. CDR3 sequence reads: CASRLVTGELFF. The DNA for the CDR3 is TGTGCCAGCAGACTGGTAACCGGGGAGCTGTTTTTT. The V call is TRBV12-3 or TRBV12-4, the J call TRBJ2-2; D unclear. This CDR3 has 12 residues. The V and J ends lost 6 bases and 5 bases respectively, with 7 bases between them.

In its sample, this clonotype was seen many times. This chain uses TRBV7-3 with TRBJ2-6; no clear D. The germline V gene encodes CDR1 SGHTA and CDR2 FQGTGA. V was trimmed by 3 bases and J by 0 bases, leaving 6 bases between them. The CDR3 spans 15 residues. The CDR3 bases are TGTGCCAGCAGCTTCGACGGCTCTGGGGCCAACGTCCTGACTTTC. This sequence encodes CASSFDGSGANVLTF.

This clonotype came up a few times. A read error may explain this, as a much larger clone is one base away. The chain recombines TRBV12-3 or TRBV12-4 with TRBJ2-7; D tentatively fits TRBD1 or TRBD2 (5 bases each). The CDR3 spans 14 residues. Trimming pared 6 bases from V and 6 bases from J, leaving 18 bases between. CDR3 in DNA: TGTGCCAGCAGCACTACCGGGACGCCGTGCGAGCAGTACTTC. Translation gives CASSTTGTPCEQYF.

The chain employs TRBV6-1 and TRBJ2-3; no firm D call. This CDR3 is built from 14 residues. Germline-derived CDR1 and CDR2 are MNHNS and SASEGT. Deletions cut 7 bases from V and 2 bases from J, with 13 bases between. The CDR3 is CASKMGISTDTQYF. The DNA of the CDR3 is TGTGCCAGCAAAATGGGAATTTCCACAGATACGCAGTATTTT.

The rearrangement uses TRBV6-1 and TRBJ2-7; D ambiguous. The germline V gene has CDR1 MNHNS and CDR2 SASEGT. This CDR3 contains 11 residues. V gave up 10 bases and J gave up 6 bases, with 13 bases separating them. As DNA, the CDR3 is TGTGCCACTCAACCCGCCCTCGAGCAGTACTTC. Protein product: CATQPALEQYF.

This clonotype was seen many times. V gene TRBV20-1 combines with J gene TRBJ2-7; 7 positions match TRBD2. Unmatched junction bases numbered 7, after V lost 0 bases and J lost 2 bases. The CDR3 covers 15 residues. From germline, CDR1 is DFQATT and CDR2 SNEGSKA (reference sequence). The CDR3 DNA reads as TGCAGTGCTAGAGATTGGGATAGCGGGCCCTACGAGCAGTACTTC. It encodes CSARDWDSGPYEQYF.

This clonotype was seen repeatedly, ten times or more. The V call is TRBV5-1, the J call TRBJ2-2, with 9 bases lining up with TRBD2. Looked up from germline, CDR1 is SGHRS and CDR2 is YFSETQ. V lost 0 bases, J lost 4 bases, and 1 base stayed unmatched. CDR3 length: 15 residues. In DNA, the CDR3 is TGCGCCAGCAGCTTGGAGACTAGCGGCACCGGGGAGCTGTTTTTT. As protein: CASSLETSGTGELFF.

This clonotype was recorded many times. The chain links TRBV11-2 to TRBJ2-7; TRBD2 aligns across 8 bases. This CDR3 is 16 amino acids long. Germline loops: CDR1 SGHAT, CDR2 FQNNGV. The junction had 12 bases not matched to a gene; V was cut back by 6 bases and J by 2 bases. The CDR3 DNA follows: TGTGCCAGCAGTTATATGCCGGGGGGGACAACCTACGAGCAGTACTTC. Protein product: CASSYMPGGTTYEQYF.

This clonotype has a count of ten or more. This chain connects TRBV30 to TRBJ1-5; TRBD1 might be the D (5 bases). The CDR3 runs 14 residues. From germline, CDR1 is GTSNPN and CDR2 SVGIG (reference sequence). V was shortened by 3 bases and J by 3 bases, with 12 bases between the two germline ends. The CDR3 coding sequence is TGTGCCTGGAGGGTACGAGGGGACAATCAGCCCCAGCATTTT. Amino acid sequence: CAWRVRGDNQPQHF.

In DNA, the CDR3 is TGCAGTGCTAGAGAGCCGGGGAAAGAGACCCAGTACTTC. Translation gives CSAREPGKETQYF. The chain carries TRBV20-1 and TRBJ2-5, with a possible D match to TRBD2 (5 bases). CDR1 and CDR2 (germline): DFQATT, SNEGSKA (reference sequence). Trimming left V 0 bases short and J 3 bases short, with 8 bases between. The CDR3 runs to 13 residues.

V and J are TRBV12-5 and TRBJ2-5; D not resolved. V lost 5 bases and J lost 3, with 7 bases in between. The CDR3 is 12 amino acids. Germline V gives CDR1 LGHNT, CDR2 FRNRAP. CDR3 sequence reads: CASGPSEETQYF. As DNA, the CDR3 is TGTGCTAGTGGTCCGTCAGAAGAGACCCAGTACTTC.

The chain combines TRBV4-2 with TRBJ2-2; 7 bases are shared with TRBD1. In germline, CDR1 is LGHNA, CDR2 YNFKEQ. Germline trimming cut 3 bases from V and 6 bases from J; bases unmatched to any gene: 13. CDR3 size: 17 residues. The CDR3 here is CASSHSTGVGGPGELFF. The CDR3 DNA sequence: TGTGCCAGCAGCCATTCCACCGGTGTAGGGGGCCCCGGGGAGCTGTTTTTT.

The chain links TRBV18 to TRBJ1-2; 11 nucleotides agree with TRBD1. The CDR3 is 16 amino acids. After removal of 5 bases from V and 7 bases from J, the junction contained 12 bases not matched to a gene. Germline CDR1 reads KGHSH; CDR2 reads LQKENI. The CDR3 nucleotides read TGTGCCAGCTCATCAACCAGAGGACAGGGGGCGCTTGGCTACACCTTC. Its protein is CASSSTRGQGALGYTF. Together with reference TRBV18 and TRBJ1-2, the CDR3 gives the full variable domain: NAGVMQNPRHLVRRRGQEARLRCSPMKGHSHVYWYRQLPEEGLKFMVYLQKENIIDESGMPKERFSAEFPKEGPSILRIQQVVRGDSAAYFCASSSTRGQGALGYTFGSGTRLTVV.

This rearrangement joins TRBV6-1 to TRBJ1-1; D is undetermined. The CDR3 totals 15 residues. Trimming cost V 6 bases and J 6 bases, with 20 bases left between them. Germline CDR1 and CDR2: MNHNS and SASEGT. CDR3 protein: CASSKRAAAISEAFF. Written as DNA, the CDR3 is TGTGCCAGCAGCAAACGGGCAGCCGCTATCTCTGAAGCTTTCTTT.

The gene calls are TRBV6-1 and TRBJ2-7; perhaps TRBD2 as D (5 bases). The V end lost 6 bases, the J end lost 6 bases, and 15 bases lay between the germline ends. The CDR3 totals 13 residues. Germline CDR1 is MNHNS and CDR2 is SASEGT. The CDR3 spells CASRWRAGGEQYF. Here the CDR3 DNA reads TGTGCCAGCAGGTGGCGGGCGGGCGGCGAGCAGTACTTC.